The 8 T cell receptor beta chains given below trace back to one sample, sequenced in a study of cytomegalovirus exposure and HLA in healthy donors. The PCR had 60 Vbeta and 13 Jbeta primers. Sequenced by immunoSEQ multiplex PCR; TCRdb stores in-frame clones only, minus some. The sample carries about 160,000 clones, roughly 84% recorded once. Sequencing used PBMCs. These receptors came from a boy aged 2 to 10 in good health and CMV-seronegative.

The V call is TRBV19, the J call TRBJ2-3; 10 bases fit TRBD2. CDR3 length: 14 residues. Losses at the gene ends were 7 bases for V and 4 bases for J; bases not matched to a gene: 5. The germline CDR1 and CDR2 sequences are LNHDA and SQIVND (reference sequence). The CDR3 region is CASTSGRASDTQYF. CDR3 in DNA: TGTGCCAGTACGAGCGGGAGGGCCTCAGATACGCAGTATTTT.

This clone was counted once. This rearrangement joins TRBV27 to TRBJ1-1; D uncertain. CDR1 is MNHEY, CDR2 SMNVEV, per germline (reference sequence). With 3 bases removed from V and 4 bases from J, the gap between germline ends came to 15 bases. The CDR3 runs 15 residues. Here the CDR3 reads CASSFYGESGTEAFF. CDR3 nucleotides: TGTGCCAGCAGTTTCTACGGAGAGTCGGGCACTGAAGCTTTCTTT.

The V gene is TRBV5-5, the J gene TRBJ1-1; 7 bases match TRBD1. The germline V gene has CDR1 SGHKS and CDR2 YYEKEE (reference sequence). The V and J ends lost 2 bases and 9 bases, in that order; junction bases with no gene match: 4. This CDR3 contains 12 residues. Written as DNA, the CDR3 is TGTGCCAGCAGCTTCCGGGACAGTAAAGCTTTCTTT. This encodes CASSFRDSKAFF.

Here the CDR3 reads CASSPWGGGVGEQYF. The CDR3 DNA reads as TGTGCCAGCAGCCCTTGGGGGGGAGGGGTGGGGGAGCAGTACTTC. This chain uses TRBV7-9 with TRBJ2-7; 7 nucleotides match TRBD2. Germline values: CDR1 SEHNR, CDR2 FQNEAQ (reference sequence). The CDR3 spans 15 residues. V lost 5 bases and J lost 7; bases outside the gene matches: 14.

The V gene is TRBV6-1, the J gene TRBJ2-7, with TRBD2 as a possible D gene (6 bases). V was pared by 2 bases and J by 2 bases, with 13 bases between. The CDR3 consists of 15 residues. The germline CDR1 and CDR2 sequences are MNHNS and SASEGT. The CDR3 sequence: CASSEPGSGPYEQYF. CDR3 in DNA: TGTGCCAGCAGTGAACCGGGTAGCGGCCCCTACGAGCAGTACTTC.

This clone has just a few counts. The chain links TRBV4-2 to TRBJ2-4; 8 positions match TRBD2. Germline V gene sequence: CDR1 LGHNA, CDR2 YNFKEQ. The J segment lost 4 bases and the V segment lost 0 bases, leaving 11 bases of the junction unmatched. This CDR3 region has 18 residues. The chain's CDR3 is CASSQEGAGGGSKNIQYF. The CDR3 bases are TGTGCCAGCAGCCAAGAAGGCGCCGGGGGGGGGTCAAAAAACATTCAGTACTTC.

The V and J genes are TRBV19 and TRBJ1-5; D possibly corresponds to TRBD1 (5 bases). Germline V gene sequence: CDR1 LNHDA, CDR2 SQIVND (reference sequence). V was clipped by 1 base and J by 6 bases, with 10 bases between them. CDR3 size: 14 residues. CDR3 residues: CASSIGGGSQPQHF. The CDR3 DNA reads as TGTGCCAGTAGTATAGGGGGGGGAAGTCAGCCCCAGCATTTT.

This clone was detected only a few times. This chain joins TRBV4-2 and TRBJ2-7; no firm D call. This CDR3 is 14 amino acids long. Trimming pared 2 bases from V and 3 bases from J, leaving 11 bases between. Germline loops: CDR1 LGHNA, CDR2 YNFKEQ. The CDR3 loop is CASSQRLGDYEQYF. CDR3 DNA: TGTGCCAGCAGCCAAAGACTGGGTGACTACGAGCAGTACTTC.